The 3 T cell receptor beta chains given below trace back to one sample, sequenced in a study of T-cell reconstitution after alpha-beta-depleted transplantation in children. TCRbeta library preparation incorporated unique molecular identifiers. TCRdb fed the PCR reads into MiXCR, producing one record per CDR3 protein. Of about 190,000 distinct CDR3 sequences listed, around 7% are singletons. The sequenced sample was PBMCs from the stem cell graft donor, obtained from the stem cell graft. These receptors originate from a human donor who donated a stem cell graft to a child with Wiskott-Aldrich syndrome.

V usage is TRBV20-1 and J usage is TRBJ2-1; 10 bases match TRBD2. This CDR3 contains 16 residues. V was clipped by 3 bases and J by 0 bases; unmatched bases: 5. Per germline, CDR1 DFQATT and CDR2 SNEGSKA (reference sequence). The CDR3 DNA reads as TGCAGTGCTAGGAGTTTAGCGGGGGGCTCCTACAATGAGCAGTTCTTC. It translates to CSARSLAGGSYNEQFF.

This clonotype has a count of ten or more. The V gene is TRBV7-2, the J gene TRBJ2-7; no clear D. The CDR3 has 16 amino acids. Looked up from germline, CDR1 is SGHTA and CDR2 is FQGNSA. The ends were cut back, 5 bases at V and 0 bases at J, with 17 bases in the middle. The CDR3 nucleotides are TGTGCCAGCAGCAATCCCCATGTTAAAAGCTCCTACGAGCAGTACTTC. This encodes CASSNPHVKSSYEQYF.

In regard to this clonotype: This clone may be a read error of a much larger clone one base away. The CDR3 DNA is TGCAGCGTTAGGTCAGCTGACACTAACTTTGGCTACACCTTC. It encodes CSVRSADTNFGYTF. The chain has TRBV29-1 and TRBJ1-2; the D is unclear. The length of the CDR3 is 14 residues. Germline CDR1 and CDR2: SQVTM and ANQGSEA.